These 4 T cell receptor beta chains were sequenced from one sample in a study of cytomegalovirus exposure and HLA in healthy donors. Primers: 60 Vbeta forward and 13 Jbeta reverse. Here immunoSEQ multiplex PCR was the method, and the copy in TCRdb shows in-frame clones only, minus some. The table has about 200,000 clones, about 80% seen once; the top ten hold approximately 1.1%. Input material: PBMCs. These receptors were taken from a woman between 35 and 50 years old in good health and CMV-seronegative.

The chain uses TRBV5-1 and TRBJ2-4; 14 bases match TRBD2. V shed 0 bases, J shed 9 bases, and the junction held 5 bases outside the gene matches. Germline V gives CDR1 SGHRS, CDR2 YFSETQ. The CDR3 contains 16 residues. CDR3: CASSLDGLAGGGIQYF. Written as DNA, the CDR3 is TGCGCCAGCAGCTTGGATGGACTAGCGGGAGGAGGCATTCAGTACTTC.

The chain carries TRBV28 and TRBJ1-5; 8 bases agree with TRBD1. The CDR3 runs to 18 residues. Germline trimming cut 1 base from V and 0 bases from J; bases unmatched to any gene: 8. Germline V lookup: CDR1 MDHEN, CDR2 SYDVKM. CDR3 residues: CASSLSGQGTYSNQPQHF. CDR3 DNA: TGTGCCAGCAGTTTATCCGGACAGGGAACATATAGCAATCAGCCCCAGCATTTT.

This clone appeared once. This CDR3 is CASSLGGLVGLEQYF. CDR3 sequence (DNA): TGTGCCAGCAGCTTAGGCGGACTAGTCGGTCTCGAGCAGTACTTC. The V call is TRBV11-1, the J call TRBJ2-7; TRBD2 agrees at 7 bases. With 1 base clipped from V and 6 bases from J, the junction kept 9 bases outside the gene matches. The germline gives CDR1 SGHAT, CDR2 FQDESV (reference sequence). The CDR3 length is 15 residues. Based on the CDR3 plus reference TRBV11-1 and TRBJ2-7, the full variable domain is EAEVAQSPRYKITEKSQAVAFWCDPISGHATLYWYRQILGQGPELLVQFQDESVVDDSQLPKDRFSAERLKGVDSTLKIQPAELGDSAMYLCASSLGGLVGLEQYFGPGTRLTVT.

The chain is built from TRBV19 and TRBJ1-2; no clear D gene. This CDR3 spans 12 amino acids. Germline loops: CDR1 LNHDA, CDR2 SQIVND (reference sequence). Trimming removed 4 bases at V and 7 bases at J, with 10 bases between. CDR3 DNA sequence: TGTGCCAGTAGTAAATGGCCAGGTGGCTACACCTTC. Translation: CASSKWPGGYTF.